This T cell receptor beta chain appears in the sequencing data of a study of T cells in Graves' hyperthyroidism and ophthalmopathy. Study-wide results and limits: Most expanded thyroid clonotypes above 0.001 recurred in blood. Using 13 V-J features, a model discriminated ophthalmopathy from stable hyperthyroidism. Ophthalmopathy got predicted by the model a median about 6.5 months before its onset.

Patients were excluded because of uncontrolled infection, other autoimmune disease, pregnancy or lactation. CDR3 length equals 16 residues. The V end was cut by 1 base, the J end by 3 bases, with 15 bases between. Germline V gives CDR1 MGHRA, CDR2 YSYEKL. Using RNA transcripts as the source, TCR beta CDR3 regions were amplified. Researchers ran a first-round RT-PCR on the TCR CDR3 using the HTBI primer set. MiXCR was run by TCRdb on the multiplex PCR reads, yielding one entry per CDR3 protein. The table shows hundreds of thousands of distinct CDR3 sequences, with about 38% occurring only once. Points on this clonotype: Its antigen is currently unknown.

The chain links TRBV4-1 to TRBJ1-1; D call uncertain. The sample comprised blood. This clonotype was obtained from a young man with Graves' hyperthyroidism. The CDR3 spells CASSQGKGWIDTEAFF. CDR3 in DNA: TGCGCCAGCAGCCAAGGAAAGGGTTGGATTGACACTGAAGCTTTCTTT.